These 13 T cell receptor beta chains share one sample of origin, sequenced in a study of Graves' ophthalmopathy and Graves' hyperthyroidism. CDR3 regions of TCR beta were amplified from RNA transcripts. Following a first-round RT-PCR that used HTBI primers, a second-round multiplex PCR was carried out. TCRdb reprocessed the multiplex PCR reads via MiXCR and lists one record per CDR3 protein. The sample shows over 500,000 distinct CDR3 sequences, approximately 21% of them seen only once. Sequenced material: peripheral blood. These receptors originate from a woman younger than 30 with stable Graves' hyperthyroidism. Some clones in this sample may be carry-over from other donors' samples.

This CDR3 is CASRGPEAFF. The CDR3 region has the DNA TGTGCCAGTAGGGGTCCTGAAGCTTTCTTT. The J gene is TRBJ1-1, the V gene TRBV19; D is unclear. V was cut by 6 bases and J by 6 bases, with 5 bases left in between. Germline assignment: CDR1 LNHDA and CDR2 SQIVND (reference sequence). The CDR3 runs to 10 residues.

This clonotype occurred a few times. This sequence joins TRBV2 and TRBJ2-7; possibly TRBD2 for D (5 bases). This CDR3 region has 12 residues. V was cut by 8 bases and J by 6 bases, with 14 bases left in between. Germline assignment: CDR1 SNHLY and CDR2 FYNNEI. The CDR3 sequence: CASGYPRAEQYF. The CDR3, as DNA: TGTGCCAGCGGGTACCCGAGGGCCGAGCAGTACTTC.

The V call is TRBV18, the J call TRBJ1-1; D ambiguous. The germline V gene encodes CDR1 KGHSH and CDR2 LQKENI. The CDR3 loop spans 15 amino acids. Trimming left V 3 bases short and J 1 base short, with 12 bases between. CDR3 bases: TGTGCCAGCTCACCCAACGGCGGAAAGAACACTGAAGCTTTCTTT. Translated: CASSPNGGKNTEAFF.

The rearrangement links TRBV9 to TRBJ1-2; 9 bases map to TRBD1. Looked up from germline, CDR1 is SGDLS and CDR2 is YYNGEE. The trim removed 4 bases at V and 4 bases at J, leaving 14 bases unmatched. The CDR3 spans 17 residues. CDR3 in DNA: TGTGCCAGCAGCACTCAGGTGACAGGGGGTGACGGCTATGGCTACACCTTC. Translated: CASSTQVTGGDGYGYTF. Based on the CDR3 plus reference TRBV9 and TRBJ1-2, the full variable domain is DSGVTQTPKHLITATGQRVTLRCSPRSGDLSVYWYQQSLDQGLQFLIQYYNGEERAKGNILERFSAQQFPDLHSELNLSSLELGDSALYFCASSTQVTGGDGYGYTFGSGTRLTVV.

This clonotype has at least ten counts. The CDR3 protein is CAWSRGQWGETQYF. Written as DNA, the CDR3 is TGTGCCTGGAGTCGGGGACAGTGGGGAGAGACCCAGTACTTC. The V gene is TRBV30, the J gene TRBJ2-5; 7 bases line up with TRBD1. The germline V gene encodes CDR1 GTSNPN and CDR2 SVGIG (reference sequence). This CDR3 is 14 amino acids long. The V and J ends lost 2 bases and 4 bases, in that order; junction bases with no gene match: 7.

The chain couples TRBV20-1 to TRBJ1-5; D possibly corresponds to TRBD1 (6 bases). The germline CDR1 and CDR2 sequences are DFQATT and SNEGSKA (reference sequence). This CDR3 comprises 12 residues. V was clipped by 1 base and J by 6 bases, with 7 bases between them. The CDR3 is CSARVRGQPQHF. Here the CDR3 DNA reads TGCAGTGCTAGAGTCAGGGGTCAGCCCCAGCATTTT.

As DNA, the CDR3 is TGTGCCAGCAGCCAAGCCCGAACAGGGAGGTCTGAAGCTTTCTTT. Protein sequence: CASSQARTGRSEAFF. This chain joins TRBV3-1 and TRBJ1-1; D is possibly TRBD1 (6 bases). Germline-derived CDR1 and CDR2 are LGHDT and YNNKEL (reference sequence). Between the trimmed V and J ends, which lost 1 base and 6 bases, there was a span of 15 bases. The CDR3 spans 15 residues.

This clonotype was counted between two and nine times. This sequence joins TRBV4-1 and TRBJ2-5; D unclear. The CDR3 has 12 residues. Looked up from germline, CDR1 is MGHRA and CDR2 is YSYEKL. Trimming removed 1 base at V and 5 bases at J, with 5 bases between. In nucleotides, the CDR3 is TGCGCCAGCAGCCAAGCTCTGGAGACCCAGTACTTC. Residues: CASSQALETQYF.

This clonotype was detected many times. The V gene is TRBV12-3 or TRBV12-4, the J gene TRBJ1-5, with no clear D. CDR3 length: 13 residues. V lost 2 bases and J 4 bases, leaving 6 bases between the germline ends. As DNA, the CDR3 is TGTGCCAGCAGTTTAAGTGAGAATCAGCCCCAGCATTTT. Protein: CASSLSENQPQHF.

This sequence joins TRBV19 and TRBJ1-5; D might be TRBD1 (6 bases). The CDR3 spans 14 residues. V was pared by 5 bases and J by 4 bases, with 12 bases between. Germline V lookup: CDR1 LNHDA, CDR2 SQIVND (reference sequence). As DNA, the CDR3 is TGTGCCAGTAGTTCCGACAGGAAAAATCAGCCCCAGCATTTT. Its protein product is CASSSDRKNQPQHF.

The chain carries TRBV20-1 and TRBJ2-7; the match to TRBD2 covers 10 bases. The CDR3 consists of 17 residues. V gave up 3 bases and J gave up 2 bases; unmatched junction bases: 13. CDR1 and CDR2 (germline): DFQATT, SNEGSKA (reference sequence). The CDR3 loop is CSASAPPGTSVTYEQYF. DNA for the CDR3: TGCAGTGCTAGTGCCCCCCCTGGGACTAGCGTGACCTACGAGCAGTACTTC.

This clonotype showed up just a few times. V and J are TRBV15 and TRBJ2-7, with D uncertain. The CDR3 covers 13 residues. Germline CDR1 is LNHNV and CDR2 is YYDKDF (reference sequence). V lost 3 bases, J lost 9 bases, and 15 bases lay in between. The chain's CDR3 is CATSSKTNLGQYF. The CDR3 DNA sequence: TGTGCCACCAGCAGCAAGACGAATTTGGGGCAGTACTTC.

This clonotype was found many times. The gene calls are TRBV2 and TRBJ2-2, with TRBD1 matching 10 bases. Germline V lookup: CDR1 SNHLY, CDR2 FYNNEI. J was trimmed by 3 bases and V by 7 bases; bases with no gene match: 2. This CDR3 region has 14 residues. CDR3 loop: CASNGQGDTGELFF. The CDR3, as DNA: TGTGCCAGCAACGGACAGGGGGACACCGGGGAGCTGTTTTTT. Full variable domain (missing parts from reference TRBV2 and TRBJ2-2): EPEVTQTPSHQVTQMGQEVILRCVPISNHLYFYWYRQILGQKVEFLVSFYNNEISEKSEIFDDQFSVERPDGSNFTLKIRSTKLEDSAMYFCASNGQGDTGELFFGEGSRLTVL.